The rows below give T cell receptor beta chains drawn from one sample of a study of blood T cell repertoires in COVID-19. TCRdb's table, derived via immunoSEQ multiplex PCR, lists solely in-frame clones and lacks some. The sample shows roughly 69,000 clones, around 90% of them seen only once. The sample comprised peripheral blood. Receptor source: a human donor in a cohort sampled during active COVID-19. CDR3s include the opening cysteine and the closing phenylalanine or tryptophan. The D gene is left open where the match is weak. Clone sizes are given selectively: once, few, many, or a class where the clone is expanded.

>TRBV6-5|NA|13|TRBJ2-7|NA
CASSRDRAGEQYF
TGTGCCAGCAGTCGAGACAGGGCGGGAGAGCAGTACTTC
>TRBV7-2|NA|14|TRBJ2-3|NA
CASSLGGQQGTQYF
TGTGCCAGCAGCTTAGGGGGCCAACAAGGTACGCAGTATTTT
>TRBV28|NA|15|TRBJ1-2|NA
CASSLYGRGNYGYTF
TGTGCCAGCAGTTTATACGGCAGGGGAAACTATGGCTACACCTTC
>TRBV25-1|NA|16|TRBJ1-4|NA
CASSDRRVATNEKLFF
TGTGCCAGCAGTGATAGGCGGGTGGCAACTAATGAAAAACTGTTTTTT
>TRBV19|TRBD1|15|TRBJ1-5|NA
CASSPLDRGGQPQHF
TGTGCCAGTAGTCCCCTTGACAGGGGAGGGCAGCCCCAGCATTTT
>TRBV4-3|NA|14|TRBJ2-3|NA
CASSQDGSTDTQYF
TGCGCCAGCAGCCAAGACGGTAGCACAGATACGCAGTATTTT
>TRBV3-1/TRBV3-2|TRBD2|15|TRBJ2-7|NA
CASSRTSGGYYEQYF
TGTGCCAGCAGCCGGACTAGCGGGGGGTACTACGAGCAGTACTTC
>TRBV7-2|TRBD2|16|TRBJ2-7|NA
CASSSGTRSSGGEQYF
TGTGCCAGCAGCTCCGGGACTAGGAGTTCGGGTGGCGAGCAGTACTTC
>TRBV11-2|NA|14|TRBJ1-4|NA
CASSLVVTGEKLFF
TGTGCCAGCAGCTTAGTGGTGACAGGAGAAAAACTGTTTTTT
>TRBV12-3/TRBV12-4|NA|13|TRBJ2-7|NA
CASSLRRGNEQYF
TGTGCCAGCAGTTTAAGGAGGGGCAACGAGCAGTACTTC
>TRBV6-6|TRBD1|14|TRBJ2-7|NA
CASKGTGQSHEQYF
TGTGCCAGCAAAGGAACGGGACAGAGCCACGAGCAGTACTTC
>TRBV2|TRBD2|15|TRBJ2-5|NA
CASSVSSGIPGAQYF
TGTGCCAGCAGTGTATCTAGCGGGATTCCGGGGGCCCAGTACTTC
>TRBV11-2|NA|16|TRBJ2-4|NA
CASSPRRGPRKNIQYF
TGTGCCAGCAGCCCACGCCGAGGGCCACGCAAAAACATTCAGTACTTC
>TRBV12-5|TRBD1|15|TRBJ2-1|NA
CASGPGTEIYNEQFF
TGTGCTAGTGGTCCTGGGACAGAGATTTACAATGAGCAGTTCTTC
>TRBV7-9|NA|11|TRBJ1-4|NA
CASSLSVELFF
TGTGCCAGCAGCTTATCGGTAGAACTGTTTTTT
>TRBV6-5|TRBD2|14|TRBJ2-3|NA
CASRNGRGADTQYF
TGTGCCAGCAGAAACGGACGGGGGGCAGATACGCAGTATTTT
>TRBV28|NA|14|TRBJ2-5|NA
CASSFPPEVETQYF
TGTGCCAGCAGTTTCCCGCCCGAGGTTGAGACCCAGTACTTC
>TRBV6-5|NA|14|TRBJ1-2|NA
CATLGGGRANGYTF
TGTGCCACCCTTGGGGGCGGCAGGGCCAATGGCTACACCTTC
>TRBV10-2|TRBD2|15|TRBJ2-1|few
CASSVSSGRINEQFF
TGCGCCAGCAGTGTATCTAGCGGGAGGATCAATGAGCAGTTCTTC
>TRBV28|NA|13|TRBJ2-7|NA
CASSLYSGYEQYF
TGTGCCAGCAGTTTATATAGCGGCTACGAGCAGTACTTC